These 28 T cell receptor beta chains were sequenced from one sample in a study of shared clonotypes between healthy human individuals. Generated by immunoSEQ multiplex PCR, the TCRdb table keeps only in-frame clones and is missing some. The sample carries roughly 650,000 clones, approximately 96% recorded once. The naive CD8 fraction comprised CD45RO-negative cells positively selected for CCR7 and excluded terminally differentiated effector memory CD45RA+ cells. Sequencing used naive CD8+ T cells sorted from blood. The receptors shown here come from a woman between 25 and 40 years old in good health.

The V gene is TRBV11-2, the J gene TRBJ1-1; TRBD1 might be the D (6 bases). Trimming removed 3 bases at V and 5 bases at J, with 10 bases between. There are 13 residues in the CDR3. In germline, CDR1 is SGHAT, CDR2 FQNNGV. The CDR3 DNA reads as TGTGCCAGCAGCTTGGAGCAGGGGACTGAAGCTTTCTTT. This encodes CASSLEQGTEAFF.

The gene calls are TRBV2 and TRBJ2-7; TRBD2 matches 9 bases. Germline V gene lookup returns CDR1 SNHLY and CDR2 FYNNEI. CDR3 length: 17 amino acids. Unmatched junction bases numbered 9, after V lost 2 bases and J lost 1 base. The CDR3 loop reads CASSETLRTSESYEQYF. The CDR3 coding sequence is TGTGCCAGCAGTGAAACCCTCAGGACTAGCGAATCCTACGAGCAGTACTTC.

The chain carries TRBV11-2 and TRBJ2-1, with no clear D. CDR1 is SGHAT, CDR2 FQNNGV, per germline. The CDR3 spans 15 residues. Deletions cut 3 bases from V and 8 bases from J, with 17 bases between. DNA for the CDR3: TGTGCCAGCAGCTTTGGTCGCTTGCATGTCGATGAGCAGTTCTTC. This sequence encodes CASSFGRLHVDEQFF.

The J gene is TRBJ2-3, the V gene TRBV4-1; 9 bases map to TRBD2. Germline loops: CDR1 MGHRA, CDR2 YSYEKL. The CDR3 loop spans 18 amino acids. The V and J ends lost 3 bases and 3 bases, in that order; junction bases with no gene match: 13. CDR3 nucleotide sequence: TGCGCCAGCAGCCAGGGGGCTCCGGGACTAGCATATACAGATACGCAGTATTTT. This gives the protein CASSQGAPGLAYTDTQYF.

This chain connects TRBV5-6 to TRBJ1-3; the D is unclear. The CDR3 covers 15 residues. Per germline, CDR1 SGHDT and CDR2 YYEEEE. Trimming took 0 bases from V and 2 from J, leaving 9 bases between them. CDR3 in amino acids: CASSLAGFTGNTIYF. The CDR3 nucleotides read TGTGCCAGCAGCTTGGCCGGATTTACTGGAAACACCATATATTTT.

This chain's CDR3 is CASSLPGGHEQFF. CDR3 sequence (DNA): TGTGCCAGCAGCTTGCCCGGGGGGCATGAGCAGTTCTTC. The rearrangement joins TRBV5-4 to TRBJ2-1; D perhaps matches TRBD2 (7 bases). V lost 1 base, J lost 8 bases, and 10 bases lay in between. The CDR3 sequence is 13 residues long. From germline, CDR1 is SGHNT and CDR2 YYREEE (reference sequence).

For the CDR3, the DNA is TGTGCCAGCAGTTCCCCCCAGGGGGAAAGCTCCTACGAGCAGTACTTC. As protein: CASSSPQGESSYEQYF. The rearrangement joins TRBV6-6 to TRBJ2-7, with 7 bases identical to TRBD1. Unmatched junction bases numbered 9, after V lost 4 bases and J lost 0 bases. This CDR3 is 16 amino acids long. CDR1 is MNHNY and CDR2 is SVGAGI in the germline V gene (reference sequence).

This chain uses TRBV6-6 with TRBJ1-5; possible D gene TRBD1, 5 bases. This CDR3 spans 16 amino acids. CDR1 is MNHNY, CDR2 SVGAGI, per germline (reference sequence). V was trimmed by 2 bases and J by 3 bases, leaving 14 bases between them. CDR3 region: CASSYPTGDYNQPQHF. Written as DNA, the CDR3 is TGTGCCAGCAGTTACCCAACGGGGGATTACAATCAGCCCCAGCATTTT.

CDR3 protein: CASSYSNMNTEAFF. DNA of the CDR3: TGCGCCAGCAGCTATAGCAATATGAACACTGAAGCTTTCTTT. This chain joins TRBV5-1 and TRBJ1-1; D remains ambiguous. The CDR3 length is 14 residues. Germline CDR1 SGHRS, CDR2 YFSETQ. The V end lost 3 bases, the J end lost 0 bases, and 9 bases lay between the germline ends.

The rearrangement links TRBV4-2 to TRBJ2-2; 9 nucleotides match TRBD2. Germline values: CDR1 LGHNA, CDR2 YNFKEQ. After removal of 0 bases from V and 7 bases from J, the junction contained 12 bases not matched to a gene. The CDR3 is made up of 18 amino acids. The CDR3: CASSQDRPAGGLSGELFF. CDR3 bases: TGTGCCAGCAGCCAAGATCGTCCCGCGGGAGGGCTGAGCGGGGAGCTGTTTTTT.

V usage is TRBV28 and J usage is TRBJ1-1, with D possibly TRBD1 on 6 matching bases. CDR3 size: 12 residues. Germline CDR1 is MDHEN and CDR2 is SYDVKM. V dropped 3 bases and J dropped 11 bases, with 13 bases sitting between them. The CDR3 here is CASSFGTMGAFF. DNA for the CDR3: TGTGCCAGCAGTTTCGGGACAATGGGGGCTTTCTTT.

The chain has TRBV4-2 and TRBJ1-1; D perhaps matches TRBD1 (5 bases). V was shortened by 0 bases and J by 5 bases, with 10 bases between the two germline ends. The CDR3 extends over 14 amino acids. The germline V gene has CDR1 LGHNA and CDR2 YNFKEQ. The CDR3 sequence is CASSQDFRATEAFF. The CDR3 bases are TGTGCCAGCAGCCAAGATTTCAGGGCGACTGAAGCTTTCTTT.

The CDR3 bases are TGTGCCAGCAGTCCACAGGCTAACTACGAGCAGTACTTC. This encodes CASSPQANYEQYF. This chain uses TRBV27 with TRBJ2-7; perhaps TRBD1 as D (5 bases). CDR3 length: 13 residues. The germline CDR1 and CDR2 sequences are MNHEY and SMNVEV (reference sequence). Trimming cost V 5 bases and J 3 bases, with 11 bases left between them.

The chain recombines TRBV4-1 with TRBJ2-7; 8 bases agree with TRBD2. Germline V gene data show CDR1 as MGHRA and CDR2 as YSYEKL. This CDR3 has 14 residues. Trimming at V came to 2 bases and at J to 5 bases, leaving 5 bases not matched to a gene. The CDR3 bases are TGCGCCAGCAGCCAACAGGACGGGAGGGACGAGCAGTACTTC. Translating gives CASSQQDGRDEQYF.

CDR3 amino acids: CARITGGSEAFF. CDR3 coding DNA: TGTGCCAGAATCACGGGGGGTTCTGAAGCTTTCTTT. The chain uses TRBV5-3 and TRBJ1-1; perhaps TRBD1 as D (5 bases). TRBV5-3 is treated as an ORF (open reading frame) with a function not yet certain. This CDR3 has 12 amino acids. The germline V and J ends were trimmed by 6 bases and 6 bases, with 12 bases remaining between them.

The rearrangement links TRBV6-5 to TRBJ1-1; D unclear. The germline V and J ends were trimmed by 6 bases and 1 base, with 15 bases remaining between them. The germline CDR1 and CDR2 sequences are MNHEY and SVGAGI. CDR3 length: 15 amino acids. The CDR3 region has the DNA TGTGCCAGCAGCCCCCAGCCCCAGACGAACACTGAAGCTTTCTTT. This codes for CASSPQPQTNTEAFF.

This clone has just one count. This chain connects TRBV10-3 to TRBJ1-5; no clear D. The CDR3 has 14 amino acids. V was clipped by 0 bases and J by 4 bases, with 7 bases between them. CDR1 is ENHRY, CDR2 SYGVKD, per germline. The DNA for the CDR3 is TGTGCCATCAGTGAGTCGGCAGGTAATCAGCCCCAGCATTTT. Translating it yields CAISESAGNQPQHF.

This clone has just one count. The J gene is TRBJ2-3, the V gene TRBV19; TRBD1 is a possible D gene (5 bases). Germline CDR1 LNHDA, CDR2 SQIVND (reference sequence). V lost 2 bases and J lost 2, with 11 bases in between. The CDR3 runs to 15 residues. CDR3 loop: CASSILVTATDTQYF. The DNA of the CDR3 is TGTGCCAGTAGTATATTGGTGACAGCCACAGATACGCAGTATTTT.

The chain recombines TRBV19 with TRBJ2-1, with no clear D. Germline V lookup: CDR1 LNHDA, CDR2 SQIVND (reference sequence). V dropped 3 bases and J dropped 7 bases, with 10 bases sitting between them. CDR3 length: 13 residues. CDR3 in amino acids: CASSIVDGNEQFF. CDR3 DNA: TGTGCCAGTAGTATTGTTGATGGGAATGAGCAGTTCTTC.

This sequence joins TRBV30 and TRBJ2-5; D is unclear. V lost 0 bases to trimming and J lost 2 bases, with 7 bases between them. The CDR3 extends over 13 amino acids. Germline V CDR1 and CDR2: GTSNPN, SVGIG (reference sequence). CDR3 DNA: TGTGCCTGGAGTGTCAGTCAGCAAGAGACCCAGTACTTC. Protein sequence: CAWSVSQQETQYF.

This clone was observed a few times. The CDR3 loop is CASSLALHEQYF. The CDR3 region has the DNA TGTGCCAGCAGCTTAGCGCTCCACGAGCAGTACTTC. The chain links TRBV7-9 to TRBJ2-7; D is unresolved. V shed 0 bases and J shed 5 bases, with 5 bases lying between them. The CDR3 spans 12 residues. Germline CDR1 is SEHNR and CDR2 is FQNEAQ (reference sequence).

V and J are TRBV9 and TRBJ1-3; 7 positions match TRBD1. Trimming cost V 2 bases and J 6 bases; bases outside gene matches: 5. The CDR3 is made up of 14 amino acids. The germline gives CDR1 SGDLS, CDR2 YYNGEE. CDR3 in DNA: TGTGCCAGCAGCGTGACAGGGTCGGAAAACACCATATATTTT. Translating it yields CASSVTGSENTIYF.

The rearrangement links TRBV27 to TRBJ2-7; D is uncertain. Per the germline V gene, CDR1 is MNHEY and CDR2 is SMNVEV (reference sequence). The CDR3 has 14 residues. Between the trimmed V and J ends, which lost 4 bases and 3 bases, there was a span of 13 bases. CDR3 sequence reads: CASSYRPGGYEQYF. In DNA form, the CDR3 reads TGTGCCAGCAGTTATAGGCCGGGCGGCTACGAGCAGTACTTC.

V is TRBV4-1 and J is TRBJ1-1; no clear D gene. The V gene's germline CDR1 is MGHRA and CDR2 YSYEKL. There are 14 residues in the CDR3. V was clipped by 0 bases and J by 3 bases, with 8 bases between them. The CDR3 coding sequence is TGCGCCAGCAGCCAAGATCAGGAACACACTGAAGCTTTCTTT. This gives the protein CASSQDQEHTEAFF.

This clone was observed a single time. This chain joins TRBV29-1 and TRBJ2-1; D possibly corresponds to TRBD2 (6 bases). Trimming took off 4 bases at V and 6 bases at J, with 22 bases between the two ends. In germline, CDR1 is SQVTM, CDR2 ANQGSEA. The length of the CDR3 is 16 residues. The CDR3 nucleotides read TGCAGCGTTGCTAAACGTCCGGGACTGATTAGCAATGAGCAGTTCTTC. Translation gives CSVAKRPGLISNEQFF.

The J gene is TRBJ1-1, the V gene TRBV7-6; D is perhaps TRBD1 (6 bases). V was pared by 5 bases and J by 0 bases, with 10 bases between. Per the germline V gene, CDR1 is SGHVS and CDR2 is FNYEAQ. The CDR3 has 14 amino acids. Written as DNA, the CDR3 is TGTGCCAGCAGCCCAGGGACAATGAACACTGAAGCTTTCTTT. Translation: CASSPGTMNTEAFF.

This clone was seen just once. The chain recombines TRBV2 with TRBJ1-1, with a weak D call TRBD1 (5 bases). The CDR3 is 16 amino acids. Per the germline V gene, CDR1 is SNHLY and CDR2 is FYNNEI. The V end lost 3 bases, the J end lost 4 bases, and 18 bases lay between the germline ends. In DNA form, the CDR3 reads TGTGCCAGCAGTGATCCCCGTATCGGGGGGTCCACTGAAGCTTTCTTT. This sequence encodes CASSDPRIGGSTEAFF.

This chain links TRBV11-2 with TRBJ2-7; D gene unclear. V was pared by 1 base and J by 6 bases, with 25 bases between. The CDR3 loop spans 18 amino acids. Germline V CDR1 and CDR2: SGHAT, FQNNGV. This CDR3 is CASSLARSGPPVEIEQYF. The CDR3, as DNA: TGTGCCAGCAGCTTAGCGCGCTCTGGGCCACCTGTTGAGATCGAGCAGTACTTC. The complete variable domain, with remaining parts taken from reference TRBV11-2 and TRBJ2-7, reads EAGVAQSPRYKIIEKRQSVAFWCNPISGHATLYWYQQILGQGPKLLIQFQNNGVVDDSQLPKDRFSAERLKGVDSTLKIQPAKLEDSAVYLCASSLARSGPPVEIEQYFGPGTRLTVT.